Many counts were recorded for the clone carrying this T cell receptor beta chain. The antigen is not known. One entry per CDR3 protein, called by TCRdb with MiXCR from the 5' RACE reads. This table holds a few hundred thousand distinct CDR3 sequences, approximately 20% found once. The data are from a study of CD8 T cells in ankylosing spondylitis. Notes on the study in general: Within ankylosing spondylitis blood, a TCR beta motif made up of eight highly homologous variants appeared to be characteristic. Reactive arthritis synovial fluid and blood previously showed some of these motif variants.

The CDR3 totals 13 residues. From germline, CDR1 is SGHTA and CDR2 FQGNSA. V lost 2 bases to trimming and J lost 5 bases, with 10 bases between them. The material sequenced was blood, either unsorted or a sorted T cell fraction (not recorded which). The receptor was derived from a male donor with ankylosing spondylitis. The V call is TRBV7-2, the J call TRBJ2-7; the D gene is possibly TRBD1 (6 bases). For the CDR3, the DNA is TGTGCCAGCAGCTTAAGGGGGTCCCACGAGCAGTACTTC. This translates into CASSLRGSHEQYF.